The entry below describes one T cell receptor (beta chain). No antigen is known for it. The entry originates in a study of cytomegalovirus exposure and HLA in healthy donors. This PCR relied on a set of 60 Vbeta primers and 13 Jbeta primers. Using immunoSEQ multiplex PCR, the repertoire was profiled, and TCRdb retains in-frame clones only, with some absent. Its table records approximately 79,000 clones. Findings of the study overall: A later analysis found TCR association rates differed by HLA locus, highest for DRB1 and lowest for HLA-C.

The CDR3 sequence is 14 residues long. Germline V gives CDR1 SGHDT, CDR2 YYEEEE. V lost 4 bases and J 4 bases, leaving 14 bases between the germline ends. V gene TRBV5-6 combines with J gene TRBJ2-5; D is perhaps TRBD2 (5 bases). What was sequenced was PBMCs. The sequence was collected from a man aged 35 to 55 in good health and CMV-seronegative. This chain's CDR3 is CASSQGSAGETQYF. CDR3 DNA sequence: TGTGCCAGCAGCCAAGGAAGCGCGGGAGAGACCCAGTACTTC.